This T cell receptor beta chain was recorded in a study of T cell changes during pregnancy in multiple sclerosis. The CDR3 runs to 18 residues. The V end was cut by 3 bases, the J end by 9 bases, with 27 bases between. Sequencing used immunoSEQ multiplex PCR; TCRdb keeps in-frame clones, though not all of them. The sample carries tens of thousands of clones, 94% recorded once. This specimen consisted of CD4+ T cells from peripheral blood mononuclear cells, obtained after pregnancy. The sequence came from a female donor with multiple sclerosis, enrolled in a pregnancy study. The V gene is TRBV23-1, the J gene TRBJ1-3, with D maybe TRBD1 (6 bases). TRBV23-1 is identified as an open reading frame with a role that is uncertain. Here the CDR3 DNA reads TGCGCCAGCAGTCAGTCCGGGGGGGACATCCTACGAATCGTCACCATATATTTT. Protein product: CASSQSGGDILRIVTIYF.